This TCR beta chain appears in the sequencing data of a study of T-cell memory formation after mild COVID-19 (dated by TCRdb to about 2021). A note on the overall study: TCR sequence clusters from the two donors were found to be largely donor specific. The cohort comprised two young, previously healthy adult volunteers, one female and one male. Longitudinal TCRalpha and TCRbeta repertoire sequencing tracked T-cell clones expanding and contracting after mild COVID-19 in a couple of donors.

Results and caveats for the whole study, not just this receptor: Clones contracting from day 15 to 85 had balanced CD4/CD8 phenotypes, while a second wave expanding from day 15 to 37 was biased towards CD4+. Contracting CD4+ clones were located mainly in the CM and EM memory subsets, whereas CD8+ clones were found to be enriched in EMRA. SARS-CoV-2 specificity was not confirmed for the second-wave clones peaking on day 37. The study included only a couple of mild cases, and larger cohorts that include severe cases with pre-infection samples were judged to be necessary. Some responding clones were detected in pre-infection memory, which suggested that pre-existing cross-reactive memory T cells had joined the SARS-CoV-2 response.

Clipping removes 7 bases from V and 0 bases from J, with 8 as the unmatched junction base count. Spanning cysteine to phenylalanine, the CDR3 consists of 17 amino acids. Only the CDR3 part of the read is kept: 51 bases, read in frame from the first base. Comments on this clonotype: The target of this receptor is not known. No per-base quality is available; no much larger clone lies one base away.

TCRdb records Illumina NovaSeq 6000 as the sequencer. TCRalpha and TCRbeta cDNA libraries were built by 5'RACE with constant-segment primers, adding sample barcodes and unique molecular identifiers. Trizol reagent was used to extract RNA from every sample. Library amplification was performed in two PCR steps, and a second sample barcode and Illumina TruSeq adapters were introduced in the second step. Sequencing of libraries was performed on an Illumina NovaSeq with 2 x 150 bp paired-end reads. The published analysis was carried out like this. Demultiplexing of reads and collapsing into UMI-guided consensus sequences were performed with migec v1.2.7. Using mixcr v2.1.11, UMI consensuses were aligned to TRA and TRB V and J templates and then assembled into clonotypes. A clonotype was counted as expanded or contracted only if both edgeR and NoisET called the change significant, with noise models trained on biological replicates. For edgeR calls, the cutoffs were a false discovery rate-adjusted p below 0.01 and a log2 fold-change threshold of 1. As an exploratory analysis of dynamics, max-normalized trajectories of the 1000 most abundant clonotypes were examined by PCA with hierarchical clustering. Each responding clone was given a CD4 or CD8 phenotype based on the CD4+ and CD8+ repertoires, which had been sequenced separately. TCRdb handled the public reads itself, with Q25 trimming in fastp and clone calling in MiXCR, and kept productive beta chains. Every CDR3 protein is listed once, alongside the most common genes and DNA of its rows. These V and J calls originate from TCRdb's pipeline instead of the authors' own analysis. This sample comprises around 200,000 distinct CDR3 sequences, around 18% of them detected only once. The top ten hold roughly 4.3% of the sample.

Ficoll-Paque density gradient centrifugation was the method used to isolate PBMCs. The V and J genes are TRBV12-3 or TRBV12-4 and TRBJ2-6, with 8 central nucleotides matching TRBD2. The sequence was obtained from a young man who had mild COVID-19 (a few samples of this study predate the infection). The sample titles of this study are shuffled in the database, so cell type and time point are left out; the donor was told from shared clones. The sequenced sample was PBMCs or a T cell subset sorted from them (not recorded which). The CDR3 in this case is CASIPRGGGSGANVLTF. The DNA sequence follows: TGTGCCAGCATTCCTCGGGGGGGCGGCTCTGGGGCCAACGTCCTGACTTTC.